These 32 T cell receptor beta chains originate from one sample sequenced in a study of PD-1 blockade in classical Hodgkin lymphoma. Time point here: cycle 4 day 1 (C4D1), after 6 weeks of nivolumab. Each patient's relapse followed autologous stem cell transplantation, and brentuximab vedotin exposure varied. Magnetic negative selection was used to purify CD4+ T cells from PBMCs that had been thawed. TCRdb's table, derived via immunoSEQ multiplex PCR, lists solely in-frame clones and lacks some. Of some 30,000 clones listed, 84% are singletons. The starting material was CD4+ T cells from blood, obtained before the fourth cycle of nivolumab. These receptors came from a human donor with classical Hodgkin lymphoma.

J is TRBJ1-1 and V is TRBV5-1; TRBD1 matches 8 bases. This CDR3 spans 13 amino acids. Germline trimming cut 0 bases from V and 11 bases from J; bases unmatched to any gene: 6. Germline assignment: CDR1 SGHRS and CDR2 YFSETQ. DNA of the CDR3: TGCGCCAGCAGCTTGGCCCCAGGACAGGGTGCTTTCTTT. Its protein is CASSLAPGQGAFF. Drawing the rest from reference TRBV5-1 and TRBJ1-1, the complete variable domain is KAGVTQTPRYLIKTRGQQVTLSCSPISGHRSVSWYQQTPGQGLQFLFEYFSETQRNKGNFPGRFSGRQFSNSRSEMNVSTLELGDSALYLCASSLAPGQGAFFGQGTRLTVV.

J is TRBJ2-1 and V is TRBV10-3, with TRBD1 matching over 10 bases. Germline lookup yields CDR1 ENHRY and CDR2 SYGVKD. The junction had 4 bases not matched to a gene; V was cut back by 6 bases and J by 5 bases. The CDR3 sequence is 14 residues long. The CDR3 loop is CAIRTGTGDNEQFF. CDR3 in DNA: TGTGCCATCAGAACCGGGACAGGGGACAATGAGCAGTTCTTC.

Here the CDR3 reads CASSTGGLSTDTQYF. The CDR3 DNA sequence: TGTGCCAGCAGTACAGGGGGATTAAGCACAGATACGCAGTATTTT. The rearrangement links TRBV11-3 to TRBJ2-3; TRBD1 matches at 8 bases. CDR3 length: 15 amino acids. With V trimmed by 6 bases and J by 0 bases, 5 bases remained unmatched. Germline CDR1 and CDR2: SGHNT and YENEEA.

This clone was counted once. The V gene is TRBV7-8, the J gene TRBJ2-2; 13 bases line up with TRBD2. The V gene's germline CDR1 is SGHVS and CDR2 FQNEAQ. Germline trimming cut 2 bases from V and 5 bases from J; bases unmatched to any gene: 11. This CDR3 region has 19 residues. The CDR3 loop reads CASSLRLAGGIPPTGELFF. The CDR3 DNA sequence: TGTGCCAGCAGCTTAAGACTAGCGGGGGGCATACCCCCTACCGGGGAGCTGTTTTTT.

V gene TRBV30 combines with J gene TRBJ1-3; D unclear. The CDR3 runs to 14 residues. V dropped 3 bases and J dropped 4 bases, with 13 bases sitting between them. CDR1 and CDR2 from the germline V gene are GTSNPN and SVGIG (reference sequence). Here the CDR3 reads CAWSQRSVGNTIYF. Written as DNA, the CDR3 is TGTGCCTGGAGCCAAAGATCAGTAGGAAACACCATATATTTT.

V is TRBV5-5 and J is TRBJ2-7, with 7 bases identical to TRBD1. J gave up 0 bases and V 2 bases, and 5 bases lay outside the gene matches. Germline assignment: CDR1 SGHKS and CDR2 YYEKEE (reference sequence). The CDR3 extends over 15 amino acids. CDR3 sequence (DNA): TGTGCCAGCAGCTTCAACAGGGGACCCTCCTACGAGCAGTACTTC. This encodes CASSFNRGPSYEQYF.

The V call is TRBV2, the J call TRBJ2-1; maybe TRBD2 (5 bases). Trimming removed 11 bases at V and 0 bases at J, with 17 bases between. The CDR3 is made up of 15 amino acids. CDR1 is SNHLY, CDR2 FYNNEI, per germline. This CDR3 reads CAVLLQRSSYNEQFF. CDR3 nucleotide sequence: TGTGCCGTCCTCCTTCAGCGGAGCTCCTACAATGAGCAGTTCTTC.

The chain recombines TRBV5-1 with TRBJ1-1; tentatively, D is TRBD1 (5 bases). CDR3 length: 13 amino acids. The germline V and J ends were trimmed by 0 bases and 7 bases, with 10 bases remaining between them. Germline assignment: CDR1 SGHRS and CDR2 YFSETQ. CDR3 DNA sequence: TGCGCCAGCAGCTTGGTTGGGGGAGGTGAAGCTTTCTTT. Translating gives CASSLVGGGEAFF.

V is TRBV7-2 and J is TRBJ2-7; D ambiguous. Germline CDR1 is SGHTA and CDR2 is FQGNSA. CDR3 length equals 12 residues. Trimming left V 5 bases short and J 0 bases short, with 5 bases between. The CDR3 DNA reads TGTGCCAGCAGCCCGAACTCCTACGAGCAGTACTTC. It is translated as CASSPNSYEQYF.

The chain couples TRBV11-2 to TRBJ1-2, with 12 bases lining up with TRBD1. V was pared by 5 bases and J by 2 bases, with 3 bases of the junction left unmatched. CDR1 is SGHAT and CDR2 is FQNNGV in the germline V gene. The CDR3 has 15 residues. CDR3 nucleotides: TGTGCCAGCAGCCTGGGGACAGGGGGCAACTATGGCTACACCTTC. It specifies CASSLGTGGNYGYTF.

The rearrangement joins TRBV4-3 to TRBJ2-7; 10 positions agree with TRBD2. The germline V gene encodes CDR1 LGHNA and CDR2 YSLEER. J gave up 2 bases and V 3 bases, and 7 bases lay outside the gene matches. CDR3 length: 16 amino acids. The DNA for the CDR3 is TGCGCCAGCAGCCAGACGGGACTAGCGATACCCTACGAGCAGTACTTC. It specifies CASSQTGLAIPYEQYF.

This sequence joins TRBV6-1 and TRBJ1-4, with no clear D. V was trimmed by 5 bases and J by 6 bases, leaving 10 bases between them. This CDR3 spans 13 amino acids. Germline V gene data show CDR1 as MNHNS and CDR2 as SASEGT. Here the CDR3 reads CASSKGTYEKLFF. The DNA of the CDR3 is TGTGCCAGCAGTAAAGGAACATATGAAAAACTGTTTTTT.

This rearrangement joins TRBV5-1 to TRBJ2-2; D possibly corresponds to TRBD1 (6 bases). This CDR3 spans 15 amino acids. The ends were cut back, 0 bases at V and 5 bases at J, with 11 bases in the middle. The germline gives CDR1 SGHRS, CDR2 YFSETQ. Here the CDR3 reads CASSLGNRVTGELFF. In nucleotides, the CDR3 is TGCGCCAGCAGCTTGGGGAACAGGGTGACCGGGGAGCTGTTTTTT.

This clone was detected only once. The genes are TRBV6-5 and TRBJ1-4, with D possibly matching TRBD1 (5 bases). Germline V gene data show CDR1 as MNHEY and CDR2 as SVGAGI. CDR3 length equals 15 residues. The V and J ends lost 4 bases and 3 bases respectively, with 12 bases between them. The CDR3 protein is CASSSSGLPNEKLFF. Written as DNA, the CDR3 is TGTGCCAGCAGTTCCTCGGGACTGCCTAATGAAAAACTGTTTTTT.

The rearrangement links TRBV6-1 to TRBJ2-5; a possible D gene is TRBD1 (5 bases). The V and J ends lost 4 bases and 3 bases respectively, with 9 bases between them. Germline-derived CDR1 and CDR2 are MNHNS and SASEGT. The CDR3 is 13 residues long. The CDR3 loop reads CASSAQGEETQYF. The DNA for the CDR3 is TGTGCCAGCAGTGCCCAGGGTGAAGAGACCCAGTACTTC.

In its sample, this clone was seen a few times. The chain couples TRBV10-1 to TRBJ1-2, with D maybe TRBD1 (6 bases). Looked up from germline, CDR1 is WNHNN and CDR2 is SYGVQD (reference sequence). The CDR3 consists of 15 residues. Trimming shortened V by 4 bases and J by 6 bases, and 18 bases separated the two germline ends. Here the CDR3 reads CASSARGAYFDGYTF. In DNA, the CDR3 is TGCGCCAGCAGTGCCAGGGGCGCCTACTTTGATGGCTACACCTTC.

V usage is TRBV29-1 and J usage is TRBJ2-3, with no clear D. Germline V gene lookup returns CDR1 SQVTM and CDR2 ANQGSEA. There are 12 residues in the CDR3. V was trimmed by 5 bases and J by 2 bases, leaving 8 bases between them. This CDR3 reads CSVRSFTDTQYF. The DNA of the CDR3 is TGCAGCGTTCGGTCCTTCACAGATACGCAGTATTTT.

The rearrangement links TRBV10-3 to TRBJ2-4; TRBD1 might be the D (5 bases). CDR3 length: 17 residues. Trimming stripped 3 bases from V and 2 bases from J, with 17 bases between. CDR1 is ENHRY, CDR2 SYGVKD, per germline. CDR3 nucleotides: TGTGCCATCAGTGAAGCAGGGCCAGGGCAAACCAAAAACATTCAGTACTTC. It translates to CAISEAGPGQTKNIQYF.

In its sample, this clone was seen once. The rearrangement links TRBV30 to TRBJ2-7, with 10 nucleotides matching TRBD1. Germline V gene data show CDR1 as GTSNPN and CDR2 as SVGIG (reference sequence). This CDR3 is 15 amino acids long. The V and J ends lost 3 bases and 2 bases, in that order; junction bases with no gene match: 7. CDR3 amino acids: CAWSRGTGVPYEQYF. CDR3 DNA: TGTGCCTGGAGCCGAGGGACAGGGGTCCCCTACGAGCAGTACTTC.

V is TRBV30 and J is TRBJ1-5, with a tentative D call TRBD1 (5 bases). Trimming took 3 bases from V and 2 from J, leaving 11 bases between them. This CDR3 comprises 14 residues. Per the germline V gene, CDR1 is GTSNPN and CDR2 is SVGIG (reference sequence). CDR3 in DNA: TGTGCCTGGAGCCGACAGACGGGCAATCAGCCCCAGCATTTT. It codes for CAWSRQTGNQPQHF.

The chain combines TRBV5-6 with TRBJ1-4; no clear D. Between the trimmed V and J ends, which lost 0 bases and 13 bases, there was a span of 13 bases. This CDR3 is built from 13 residues. The V gene's germline CDR1 is SGHDT and CDR2 YYEEEE. Here the CDR3 reads CASSLVGGIGLFF. CDR3 coding DNA: TGTGCCAGCAGCTTGGTCGGAGGGATCGGACTGTTTTTT.

This clone was counted once. The chain employs TRBV7-2 and TRBJ1-5; no reliable D call. In germline, CDR1 is SGHTA, CDR2 FQGNSA. V was trimmed by 1 base and J by 6 bases, leaving 7 bases between them. CDR3 size: 13 residues. The CDR3 DNA follows: TGTGCCAGCAGCTTAGGGTTCAGTCAGCCCCAGCATTTT. This sequence encodes CASSLGFSQPQHF. Variable domain in full (rest from reference TRBV7-2 and TRBJ1-5): GAGVSQSPSNKVTEKGKDVELRCDPISGHTALYWYRQSLGQGLEFLIYFQGNSAPDKSGLPSDRFSAERTGGSVSTLTIQRTQQEDSAVYLCASSLGFSQPQHFGDGTRLSIL.

The gene calls are TRBV19 and TRBJ1-1; TRBD1 matches at 9 bases. The CDR3 consists of 13 residues. The trim removed 3 bases at V and 5 bases at J, leaving 1 base unmatched. The germline V gene encodes CDR1 LNHDA and CDR2 SQIVND (reference sequence). The CDR3 is CASSMTGGTEAFF. CDR3 in DNA: TGTGCCAGTAGTATGACAGGGGGGACTGAAGCTTTCTTT.

The chain uses TRBV5-6 and TRBJ2-7; 9 bases are shared with TRBD2. Germline trimming cut 1 base from V and 4 bases from J; bases unmatched to any gene: 6. The length of the CDR3 is 15 residues. Per the germline V gene, CDR1 is SGHDT and CDR2 is YYEEEE. CDR3 nucleotide sequence: TGTGCCAGCAGCTTGCCACTAGCGGGTATTTACGAGCAGTACTTC. This gives the protein CASSLPLAGIYEQYF.

In this sample, this clone turned up once. V usage is TRBV9 and J usage is TRBJ2-1; possibly TRBD2 for D (6 bases). The CDR3 runs 13 residues. Trimming stripped 3 bases from V and 5 bases from J, with 9 bases between. Germline assignment: CDR1 SGDLS and CDR2 YYNGEE. The CDR3 reads CASSADYHNEQFF. The CDR3 DNA reads as TGTGCCAGCAGCGCGGACTACCACAATGAGCAGTTCTTC. Variable domain in full (rest from reference TRBV9 and TRBJ2-1): DSGVTQTPKHLITATGQRVTLRCSPRSGDLSVYWYQQSLDQGLQFLIQYYNGEERAKGNILERFSAQQFPDLHSELNLSSLELGDSALYFCASSADYHNEQFFGPGTRLTVL.

This chain uses TRBV28 with TRBJ2-7; 7 bases fit TRBD2. The germline gives CDR1 MDHEN, CDR2 SYDVKM. The CDR3 length is 14 residues. J was trimmed by 6 bases and V by 3 bases; bases with no gene match: 8. The CDR3 nucleotides are TGTGCCAGCAGTTTCTTGGCGGGGGTAGGCGAGCAGTACTTC. This translates into CASSFLAGVGEQYF.

V is TRBV14 and J is TRBJ2-2; D unclear. The CDR3 is 13 amino acids. Germline values: CDR1 SGHDN, CDR2 FVKESK. V was trimmed by 3 bases and J by 6 bases, leaving 8 bases between them. The CDR3 is CASSQSRAGELFF. The CDR3 region has the DNA TGTGCCAGCAGCCAGTCTAGGGCCGGGGAGCTGTTTTTT.

The CDR3 DNA sequence: TGCAGCGTTGGAGGCCAGGGTGGCGGCTACACCTTC. Translated: CSVGGQGGGYTF. The chain uses TRBV29-1 and TRBJ1-2; D possibly corresponds to TRBD1 (5 bases). The CDR3 totals 12 residues. Trimming took off 4 bases at V and 8 bases at J, with 14 bases between the two ends. The germline CDR1 and CDR2 sequences are SQVTM and ANQGSEA.

This clone was recorded a few times. The chain carries TRBV5-1 and TRBJ1-1; TRBD1 matches 7 bases. Looked up from germline, CDR1 is SGHRS and CDR2 is YFSETQ. The trim removed 3 bases at V and 0 bases at J, leaving 5 bases unmatched. This CDR3 comprises 15 residues. Here the CDR3 reads CASSWETGMNTEAFF. DNA of the CDR3: TGCGCCAGCAGCTGGGAGACAGGGATGAACACTGAAGCTTTCTTT.

This clone was detected a few times. The rearrangement uses TRBV29-1 and TRBJ2-2; 8 bases are a match to TRBD2. CDR3 size: 14 residues. The germline gives CDR1 SQVTM, CDR2 ANQGSEA. The junction had 3 bases not matched to a gene; V was cut back by 6 bases and J by 0 bases. CDR3 DNA sequence: TGCAGCGTCCTAGCGGGTTCGAACACCGGGGAGCTGTTTTTT. It is translated as CSVLAGSNTGELFF.

This clone appeared a few times. The chain links TRBV19 to TRBJ1-5, with 8 positions matching TRBD1. Germline V gene data show CDR1 as LNHDA and CDR2 as SQIVND (reference sequence). The CDR3 is 15 amino acids. Trimming at V came to 11 bases and at J to 1 base, leaving 10 bases not matched to a gene. CDR3 loop: CAAGGDRSSNQPQHF. The CDR3 bases are TGTGCCGCCGGAGGGGACAGGAGCAGCAATCAGCCCCAGCATTTT.

The rearrangement joins TRBV30 to TRBJ2-3; 12 bases are a match to TRBD2. CDR3 length: 17 residues. Germline loops: CDR1 GTSNPN, CDR2 SVGIG (reference sequence). V trimming: 4 bases; J trimming: 1 base; junction bases outside the gene matches: 9. CDR3 sequence reads: CAWIFSRTSGGTDTQYF. CDR3 in DNA: TGTGCCTGGATTTTTTCCCGGACTAGCGGGGGCACAGATACGCAGTATTTT.